This TCR beta chain was sequenced during a study of CD8+CD57+ T cells in acquired aplastic anemia. Across the study: Where healthy donors were concerned, CD4+ cells averaged approximately 11 million reads.

For CDR3 and TCR beta VDJ profiling, genomic DNA was the template used. TCRdb re-called the reads through MiXCR, storing one row per CDR3 protein. The sample carries roughly 61,000 distinct CDR3 sequences, around 55% recorded once. The sample holds many counts of this clonotype. Trimming removed 3 bases from V and 6 bases from J; junction bases left unmatched: 3. The CDR3 extends over 13 amino acids. From germline, CDR1 is DFQATT and CDR2 SNEGSKA (reference sequence). The material sequenced was sorted CD4+, CD8+, or CD8+CD57+ T cells (not recorded which) from PBMCs. This receptor was taken from a human donor in good health, serving as a control. The chain links TRBV20-1 to TRBJ2-7; 12 bases agree with TRBD2. The CDR3: CSASTSGRSEQYF. The CDR3, as DNA: TGCAGTGCTAGTACTAGCGGGAGGAGCGAGCAGTACTTC.